The T cell receptor beta chain described here comes from a study of OX40 agonist ivuxolimab in advanced cancers. Trimming at V came to 2 bases and at J to 10 bases, leaving 4 bases not matched to a gene. In germline, CDR1 is MDHEN, CDR2 SYDVKM. This CDR3 region has 14 residues. Some clones are missing from TCRdb's copy, which holds only in-frame ones; the method was immunoSEQ multiplex PCR. The table records 65,000 to 80,000 clones, about 91% of them present only once. The rearrangement joins TRBV28 to TRBJ1-6; 8 bases are a match to TRBD1. The sample here was CD4+ or CD8+ T cells sorted from blood, taken in a trial of the OX40 agonist ivuxolimab. This TCR was recovered from an adult with an advanced solid tumor such as melanoma, head and neck, liver or kidney cancer. CDR3 protein: CASSLAGGGSPLHF. As DNA, the CDR3 is TGTGCCAGCAGTTTAGCAGGGGGCGGATCACCCCTCCACTTT.